Shown below are 14 T cell receptor beta chains from a single sample sequenced in a study of shared clonotypes between healthy human individuals. Method: immunoSEQ multiplex PCR; TCRdb's copy keeps in-frame clones and lacks some. The sample contains about 1.9 million clones, 80% to 95% of which appear only once. Only CD45RO-negative cells positively selected for CCR7 counted as naive CD8 cells, so terminally differentiated effector memory CD45RA+ cells were excluded. Sequenced sample: naive CD8+ T cells from PBMCs. The receptors shown here come from a man aged 18 to 30 in good health. Some clones in this sample may be carry-over from other donors' samples.

This chain uses TRBV28 with TRBJ2-7; TRBD1 matches 7 bases. V was clipped by 6 bases and J by 3 bases; unmatched bases: 8. Per germline, CDR1 MDHEN and CDR2 SYDVKM. The length of the CDR3 is 14 residues. As DNA, the CDR3 is TGTGCCAGCAGGTTGGGGACAGACTACTACGAGCAGTACTTC. Translated: CASRLGTDYYEQYF.

The V call is TRBV28, the J call TRBJ2-3, with D perhaps matching TRBD1 (6 bases). The CDR3 contains 15 residues. V was trimmed by 2 bases and J by 4 bases, leaving 13 bases between them. Germline-derived CDR1 and CDR2 are MDHEN and SYDVKM. The CDR3 here is CASSLKDRAADTQYF. The CDR3 nucleotides are TGTGCCAGCAGTTTAAAGGACAGAGCGGCAGATACGCAGTATTTT.

Points on this clone: The germline gene is not matched at one end of the junction; a read error may be the cause. The rearrangement uses TRBV9 and TRBJ2-7; 9 bases match TRBD1. The CDR3 is made up of 11 amino acids. Germline V gene lookup returns CDR1 SGDLS and CDR2 YYNGEE. The CDR3 spells CASSGGTGIDF. As DNA, the CDR3 is TGTGCCAGCAGCGGTGGGACAGGGATCGACTTC.

This clone has more than one count but fewer than ten. CDR3 DNA: TGCAGCGTGGGGGCCAGTGAGGACACTGAAGCTTTCTTT. Amino acid sequence: CSVGASEDTEAFF. The rearrangement links TRBV29-1 to TRBJ1-1; D possibly corresponds to TRBD1 (6 bases). The CDR3 spans 13 residues. CDR1 and CDR2 from the germline V gene are SQVTM and ANQGSEA. V was cut by 6 bases and J by 3 bases, with 14 bases left in between. Combining the CDR3 with reference TRBV29-1 and TRBJ1-1 gives the whole variable domain SAVISQKPSRDICQRGTSLTIQCQVDSQVTMMFWYRQQPGQSLTLIATANQGSEATYESGFVIDKFPISRPNLTFSTLTVSNMSPEDSSIYLCSVGASEDTEAFFGQGTRLTVV.

CDR3 region: CASSLNLAGGTNEQFF. The CDR3 nucleotides read TGTGCCAGCAGCTTAAATCTAGCGGGAGGGACCAATGAGCAGTTCTTC. The chain couples TRBV7-8 to TRBJ2-1; 12 bases map to TRBD2. CDR3 length: 16 residues. The J segment lost 6 bases and the V segment lost 2 bases, leaving 5 bases of the junction unmatched. Germline V lookup: CDR1 SGHVS, CDR2 FQNEAQ. Full variable domain (rest looked up from reference TRBV7-8 and TRBJ2-1): GAGVSQSPRYKVAKRGQDVALRCDPISGHVSLFWYQQALGQGPEFLTYFQNEAQLDKSGLPSDRFFAERPEGSVSTLKIQRTQQEDSAVYLCASSLNLAGGTNEQFFGPGTRLTVL.

The chain joins TRBV19 to TRBJ2-5; 7 bases fit TRBD1. J lost 4 bases, V lost 11 bases, and 7 bases had no gene match. This CDR3 has 12 residues. The V gene's germline CDR1 is LNHDA and CDR2 SQIVND (reference sequence). CDR3 region: CAVRDRGETQYF. Written as DNA, the CDR3 is TGTGCCGTCCGGGACAGAGGAGAGACCCAGTACTTC.

This chain uses TRBV28 with TRBJ1-2, with a tentative D call TRBD1 (6 bases). Germline CDR1 reads MDHEN; CDR2 reads SYDVKM. The CDR3 totals 17 residues. Trimming stripped 1 base from V and 5 bases from J, with 20 bases between. DNA of the CDR3: TGTGCCAGCAGTTTATCAGGACAGAGCGTGGGAACGTATGGCTACACCTTC. Amino acid sequence: CASSLSGQSVGTYGYTF.

This clone was counted a few times. The DNA of the CDR3 is TGTGCTAGTGGTTGGGACAGGACACACTCTGGGGCCAACGTCCTGACTTTC. This encodes CASGWDRTHSGANVLTF. The gene calls are TRBV12-5 and TRBJ2-6; TRBD1 agrees at 8 bases. The CDR3 has 17 residues. Trimming took 4 bases from V and 0 from J; bases not matched to a gene: 5. Germline CDR1 is LGHNT and CDR2 is FRNRAP.

The chain has TRBV12-2 and TRBJ2-1; whether TRBD2, the table's D call, matches the DNA was not checked. TRBV12-2 has pseudogene status. This CDR3 spans 22 amino acids. Written as DNA, the CDR3 is TGTGCAAGTCGCTTAGCGAATTTTGGGGCTAGCGGGAGAGGGGCCTCCTACAATGAGCAGTTCTTC. Its protein product is CASRLANFGASGRGASYNEQFF.

The chain combines TRBV27 with TRBJ2-6; no definite D call. V gave up 3 bases and J gave up 0 bases, with 9 bases separating them. The CDR3 is made up of 16 amino acids. Germline V CDR1 and CDR2: MNHEY, SMNVEV (reference sequence). This CDR3 reads CASSLMSASGANVLTF. DNA of the CDR3: TGTGCCAGCAGTTTGATGTCGGCCTCTGGGGCCAACGTCCTGACTTTC. Supplemented by reference TRBV27 and TRBJ2-6, the full variable domain reads EAQVTQNPRYLITVTGKKLTVTCSQNMNHEYMSWYRQDPGLGLRQIYYSMNVEVTDKGDVPEGYKVSRKEKRNFPLILESPSPNQTSLYFCASSLMSASGANVLTFGAGSRLTVL.

This clone was seen only once. V gene TRBV6-6 combines with J gene TRBJ2-7; 7 bases are a match to TRBD2. The CDR3 spans 15 residues. After removal of 2 bases from V and 5 bases from J, the junction contained 9 bases not matched to a gene. CDR1 and CDR2 from the germline V gene are MNHNY and SVGAGI (reference sequence). CDR3 nucleotides: TGTGCCAGCAGTTACGCGCCTCGGGGGGAGGACGAGCAGTACTTC. Its translation: CASSYAPRGEDEQYF.

The chain uses TRBV6-6 and TRBJ1-5; D unresolved. V was shortened by 4 bases and J by 4 bases, with 17 bases between the two germline ends. CDR1 MNHNY and CDR2 SVGAGI come from the germline V gene (reference sequence). The CDR3 contains 16 residues. CDR3 sequence: CASSSEHEILNQPQHF. The CDR3 region has the DNA TGTGCCAGCAGTTCCGAACACGAAATATTGAATCAGCCCCAGCATTTT.

The CDR3 protein is CASSAPQLAASYNEQFF. For the CDR3, the DNA is TGTGCCAGCAGCGCGCCACAGTTAGCGGCCTCCTACAATGAGCAGTTCTTC. The V and J genes are TRBV9 and TRBJ2-1, with a possible D match to TRBD2 (6 bases). V lost 3 bases, J lost 0 bases, and 16 bases lay in between. This CDR3 is built from 17 residues. Germline CDR1 SGDLS, CDR2 YYNGEE. The full variable domain, rest sourced from reference TRBV9 and TRBJ2-1, is DSGVTQTPKHLITATGQRVTLRCSPRSGDLSVYWYQQSLDQGLQFLIQYYNGEERAKGNILERFSAQQFPDLHSELNLSSLELGDSALYFCASSAPQLAASYNEQFFGPGTRLTVL.

This clone showed up just a few times. The CDR3 coding sequence is TGCGCCAGCAGCCAGAGGCTGGGCACTGAAGCTTTCTTT. Translating it yields CASSQRLGTEAFF. The rearrangement uses TRBV4-1 and TRBJ1-1, with D unclear. Trimming removed 3 bases at V and 4 bases at J, with 9 bases between. This CDR3 has 13 amino acids. Per germline, CDR1 MGHRA and CDR2 YSYEKL.